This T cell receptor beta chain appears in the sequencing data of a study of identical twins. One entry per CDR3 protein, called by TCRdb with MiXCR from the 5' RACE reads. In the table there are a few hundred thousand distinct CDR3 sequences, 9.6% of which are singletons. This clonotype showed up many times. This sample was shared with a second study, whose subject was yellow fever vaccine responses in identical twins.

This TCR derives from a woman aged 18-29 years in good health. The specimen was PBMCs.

CDR3 sequence: CASSPGQKQETQYF. CDR3 nucleotide sequence: TGTGCCAGCAGCCCCGGACAGAAGCAAGAGACCCAGTACTTC. This rearrangement joins TRBV7-9 to TRBJ2-5; maybe TRBD1 (6 bases). CDR3 length: 14 residues. The germline V gene has CDR1 SEHNR and CDR2 FQNEAQ (reference sequence). V gave up 5 bases and J gave up 2 bases, with 12 bases separating them.